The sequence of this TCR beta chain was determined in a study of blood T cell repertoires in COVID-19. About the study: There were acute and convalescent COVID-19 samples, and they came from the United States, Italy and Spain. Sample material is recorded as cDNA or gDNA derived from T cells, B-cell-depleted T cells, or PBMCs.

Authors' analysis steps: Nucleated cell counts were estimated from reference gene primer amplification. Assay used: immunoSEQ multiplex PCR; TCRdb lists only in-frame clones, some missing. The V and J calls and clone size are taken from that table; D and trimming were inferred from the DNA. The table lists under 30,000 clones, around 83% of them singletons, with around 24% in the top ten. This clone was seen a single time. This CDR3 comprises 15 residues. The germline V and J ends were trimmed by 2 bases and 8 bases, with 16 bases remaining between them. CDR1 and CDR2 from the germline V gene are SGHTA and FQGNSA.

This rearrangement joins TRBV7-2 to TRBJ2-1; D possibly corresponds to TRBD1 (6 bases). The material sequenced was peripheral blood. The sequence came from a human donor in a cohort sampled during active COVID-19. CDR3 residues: CASSLRRDTQDEQFF. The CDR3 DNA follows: TGTGCCAGCAGCTTACGCCGGGACACCCAAGATGAGCAGTTCTTC.